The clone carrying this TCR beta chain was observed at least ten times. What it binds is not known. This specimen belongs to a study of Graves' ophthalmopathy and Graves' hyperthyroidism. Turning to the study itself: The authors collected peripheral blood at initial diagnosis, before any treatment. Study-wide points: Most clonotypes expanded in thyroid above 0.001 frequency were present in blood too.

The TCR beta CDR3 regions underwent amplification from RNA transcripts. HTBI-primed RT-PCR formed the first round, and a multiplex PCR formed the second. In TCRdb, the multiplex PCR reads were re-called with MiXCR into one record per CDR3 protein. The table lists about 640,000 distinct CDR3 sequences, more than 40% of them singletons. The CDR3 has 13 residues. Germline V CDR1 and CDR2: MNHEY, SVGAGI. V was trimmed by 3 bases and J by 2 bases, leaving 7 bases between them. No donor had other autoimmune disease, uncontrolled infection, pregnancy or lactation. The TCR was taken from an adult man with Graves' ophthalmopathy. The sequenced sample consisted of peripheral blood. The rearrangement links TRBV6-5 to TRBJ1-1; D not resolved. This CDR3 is CASSYRINTEAFF. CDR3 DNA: TGTGCCAGCAGTTATCGGATCAACACTGAAGCTTTCTTT.